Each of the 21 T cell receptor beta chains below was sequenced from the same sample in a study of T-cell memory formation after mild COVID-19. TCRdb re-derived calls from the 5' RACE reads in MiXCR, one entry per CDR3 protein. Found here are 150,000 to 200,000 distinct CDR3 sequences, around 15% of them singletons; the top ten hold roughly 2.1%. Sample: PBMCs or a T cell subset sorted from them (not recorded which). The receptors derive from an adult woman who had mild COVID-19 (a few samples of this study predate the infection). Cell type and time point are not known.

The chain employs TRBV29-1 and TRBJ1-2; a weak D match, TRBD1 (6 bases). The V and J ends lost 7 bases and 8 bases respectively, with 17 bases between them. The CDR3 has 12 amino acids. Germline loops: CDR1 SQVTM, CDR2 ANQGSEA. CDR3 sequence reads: CSASRGIGGYTF. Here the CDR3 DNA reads TGCAGCGCCTCGAGGGGGATTGGAGGCTACACCTTC.

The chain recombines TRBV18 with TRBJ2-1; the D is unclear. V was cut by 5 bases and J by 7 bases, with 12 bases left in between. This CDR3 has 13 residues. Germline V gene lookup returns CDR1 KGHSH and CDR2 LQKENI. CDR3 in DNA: TGTGCCAGCTCATCAGACCGACGTAATGAGCAGTTCTTC. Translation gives CASSSDRRNEQFF. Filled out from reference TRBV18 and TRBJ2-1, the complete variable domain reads NAGVMQNPRHLVRRRGQEARLRCSPMKGHSHVYWYRQLPEEGLKFMVYLQKENIIDESGMPKERFSAEFPKEGPSILRIQQVVRGDSAAYFCASSSDRRNEQFFGPGTRLTVL.

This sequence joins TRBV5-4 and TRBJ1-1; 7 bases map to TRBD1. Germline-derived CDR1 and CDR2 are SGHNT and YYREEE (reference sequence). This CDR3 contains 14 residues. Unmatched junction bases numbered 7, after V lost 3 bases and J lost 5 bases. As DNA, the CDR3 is TGTGCCAGCAGCTCCGGACAGGCTCATACTGAAGCTTTCTTT. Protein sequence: CASSSGQAHTEAFF.

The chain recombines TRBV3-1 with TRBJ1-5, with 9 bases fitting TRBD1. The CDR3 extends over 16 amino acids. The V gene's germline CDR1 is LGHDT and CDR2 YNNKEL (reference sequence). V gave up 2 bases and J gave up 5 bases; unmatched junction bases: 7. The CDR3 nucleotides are TGTGCCAGCAGCCAACTCTCGACAGGGGGGCATCAGCCCCAGCATTTT. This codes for CASSQLSTGGHQPQHF.

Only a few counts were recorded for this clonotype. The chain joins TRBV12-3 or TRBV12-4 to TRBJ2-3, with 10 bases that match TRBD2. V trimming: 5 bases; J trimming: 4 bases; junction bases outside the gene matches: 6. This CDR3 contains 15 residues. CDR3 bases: TGTGCCAGCAGTCCTGACGGGACTAGCGCAGATACGCAGTATTTT. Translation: CASSPDGTSADTQYF.

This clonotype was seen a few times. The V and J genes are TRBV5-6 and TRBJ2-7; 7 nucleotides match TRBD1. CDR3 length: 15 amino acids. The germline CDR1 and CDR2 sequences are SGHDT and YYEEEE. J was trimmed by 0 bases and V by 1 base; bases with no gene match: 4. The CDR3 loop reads CASSLRQGYSYEQYF. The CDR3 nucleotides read TGTGCCAGCAGCTTGAGACAGGGCTACTCCTACGAGCAGTACTTC.

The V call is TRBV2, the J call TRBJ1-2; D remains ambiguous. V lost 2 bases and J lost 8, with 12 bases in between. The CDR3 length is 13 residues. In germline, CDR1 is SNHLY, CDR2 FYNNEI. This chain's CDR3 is CASSELRGGGYTF. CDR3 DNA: TGTGCCAGCAGTGAATTGCGGGGTGGAGGCTACACCTTC.

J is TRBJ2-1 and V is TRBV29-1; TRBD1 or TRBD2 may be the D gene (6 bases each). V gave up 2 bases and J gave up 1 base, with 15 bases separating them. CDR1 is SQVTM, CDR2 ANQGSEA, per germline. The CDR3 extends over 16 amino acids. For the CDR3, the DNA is TGCAGCGTTGAAATACTTGGGGGGCAATCCTACAATGAGCAGTTCTTC. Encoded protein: CSVEILGGQSYNEQFF.

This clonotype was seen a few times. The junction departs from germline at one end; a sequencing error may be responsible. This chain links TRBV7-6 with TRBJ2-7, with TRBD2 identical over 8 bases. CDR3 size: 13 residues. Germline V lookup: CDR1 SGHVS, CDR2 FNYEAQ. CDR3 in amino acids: CASSWTSSDEQYF. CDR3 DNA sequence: TGTGCCAGCAGCTGGACTAGCTCCGACGAGCAGTACTTC.

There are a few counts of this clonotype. CDR3 loop: CASSLVRRSTDTQYF. For the CDR3, the DNA is TGTGCCAGCAGCTTAGTGCGGCGTAGCACAGATACGCAGTATTTT. The gene calls are TRBV7-2 and TRBJ2-3; D remains ambiguous. Germline values: CDR1 SGHTA, CDR2 FQGNSA. The CDR3 has 15 residues. Trimming took 1 base from V and 0 from J, leaving 8 bases between them.

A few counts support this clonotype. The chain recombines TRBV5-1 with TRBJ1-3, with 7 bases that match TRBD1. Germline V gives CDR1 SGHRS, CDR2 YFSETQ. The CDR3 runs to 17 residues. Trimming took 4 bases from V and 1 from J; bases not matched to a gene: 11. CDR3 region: CASSKGQSTGSGNTIYF. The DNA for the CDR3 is TGCGCCAGCAGCAAAGGGCAATCGACAGGGTCTGGAAACACCATATATTTT. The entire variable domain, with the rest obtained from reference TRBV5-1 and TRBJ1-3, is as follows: KAGVTQTPRYLIKTRGQQVTLSCSPISGHRSVSWYQQTPGQGLQFLFEYFSETQRNKGNFPGRFSGRQFSNSRSEMNVSTLELGDSALYLCASSKGQSTGSGNTIYFGEGSWLTVV.

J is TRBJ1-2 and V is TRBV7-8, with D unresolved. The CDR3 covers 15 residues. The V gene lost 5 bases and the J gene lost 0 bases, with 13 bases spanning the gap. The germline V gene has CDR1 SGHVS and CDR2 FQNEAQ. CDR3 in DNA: TGTGCCAGCAGCCTCCCAGGCAGTCCTAACTATGGCTACACCTTC. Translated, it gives CASSLPGSPNYGYTF.

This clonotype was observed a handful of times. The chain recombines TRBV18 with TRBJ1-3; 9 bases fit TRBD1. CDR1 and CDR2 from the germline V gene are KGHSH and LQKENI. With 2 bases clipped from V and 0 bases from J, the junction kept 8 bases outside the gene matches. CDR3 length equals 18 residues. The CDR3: CASSPFAGQGDSGNTIYF. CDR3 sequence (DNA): TGTGCCAGCTCACCATTCGCGGGACAGGGAGACTCTGGAAACACCATATATTTT.

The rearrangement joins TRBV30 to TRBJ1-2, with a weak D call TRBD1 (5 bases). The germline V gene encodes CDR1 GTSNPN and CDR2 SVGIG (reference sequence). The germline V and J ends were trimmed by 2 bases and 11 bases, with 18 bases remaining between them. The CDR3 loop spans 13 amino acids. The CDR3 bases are TGTGCCTGGAGTCCCGAGGGCGCAGGGAGGTACACCTTC. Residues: CAWSPEGAGRYTF.

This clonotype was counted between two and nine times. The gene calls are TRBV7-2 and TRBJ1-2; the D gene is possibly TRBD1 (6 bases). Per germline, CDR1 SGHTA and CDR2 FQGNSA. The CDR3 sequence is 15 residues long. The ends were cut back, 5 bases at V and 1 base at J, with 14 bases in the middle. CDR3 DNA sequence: TGTGCCAGCAGCCCCACCGGGGGGCTTAACTATGGCTACACCTTC. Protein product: CASSPTGGLNYGYTF.

The CDR3 sequence: CSSRRGTVGPEAFF. The CDR3 nucleotides are TGCAGCTCCCGCAGGGGAACCGTAGGACCTGAAGCTTTCTTT. The chain carries TRBV29-1 and TRBJ1-1, with D possibly matching TRBD1 (6 bases). CDR1 and CDR2 from the germline V gene are SQVTM and ANQGSEA. The CDR3 sequence is 14 residues long. V was clipped by 8 bases and J by 6 bases, with 22 bases between them. The variable domain in full, completed from reference TRBV29-1 and TRBJ1-1, reads SAVISQKPSRDICQRGTSLTIQCQVDSQVTMMFWYRQQPGQSLTLIATANQGSEATYESGFVIDKFPISRPNLTFSTLTVSNMSPEDSSIYLCSSRRGTVGPEAFFGQGTRLTVV.

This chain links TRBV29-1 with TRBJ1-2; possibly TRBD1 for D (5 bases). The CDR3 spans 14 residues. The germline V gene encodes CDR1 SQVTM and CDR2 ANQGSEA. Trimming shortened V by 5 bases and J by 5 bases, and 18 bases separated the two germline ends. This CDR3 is CSVSRGSSGYGYTF. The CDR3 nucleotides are TGCAGCGTTTCCAGAGGCAGCTCAGGGTATGGCTACACCTTC.

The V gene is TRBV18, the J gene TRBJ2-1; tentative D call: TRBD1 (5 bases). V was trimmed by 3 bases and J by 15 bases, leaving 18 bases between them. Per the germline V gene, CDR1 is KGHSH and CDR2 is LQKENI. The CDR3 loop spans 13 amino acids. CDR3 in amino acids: CASSPGAGLGSFF. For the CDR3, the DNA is TGTGCCAGCTCACCTGGGGCTGGGCTGGGATCGTTCTTC.

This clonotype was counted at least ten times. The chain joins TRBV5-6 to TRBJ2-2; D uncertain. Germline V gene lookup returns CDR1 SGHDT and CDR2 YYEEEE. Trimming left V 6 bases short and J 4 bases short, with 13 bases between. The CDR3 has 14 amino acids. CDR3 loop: CASTLQRFTGELFF. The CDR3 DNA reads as TGTGCCAGCACCCTCCAACGGTTCACCGGGGAGCTGTTTTTT.

CDR3 DNA: TGCGCCAGCAGCTACCTAGCGGGATTCCGCAATGAGCAGTTCTTC. Its protein product is CASSYLAGFRNEQFF. The genes are TRBV5-1 and TRBJ2-1; TRBD2 matches 9 bases. CDR1 and CDR2 (germline): SGHRS, YFSETQ. V shed 3 bases, J shed 6 bases, and the junction held 7 bases outside the gene matches. CDR3 length equals 15 residues. Looking up the rest from reference TRBV5-1 and TRBJ2-1 gives the full variable domain: KAGVTQTPRYLIKTRGQQVTLSCSPISGHRSVSWYQQTPGQGLQFLFEYFSETQRNKGNFPGRFSGRQFSNSRSEMNVSTLELGDSALYLCASSYLAGFRNEQFFGPGTRLTVL.

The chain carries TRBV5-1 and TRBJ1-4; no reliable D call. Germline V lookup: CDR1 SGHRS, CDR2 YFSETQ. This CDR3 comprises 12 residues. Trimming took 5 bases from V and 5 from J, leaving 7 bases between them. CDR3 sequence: CASRGENEKLFF. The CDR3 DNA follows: TGCGCCAGCAGGGGCGAAAATGAAAAACTGTTTTTT.